The subject of this entry is one T cell receptor (beta chain). No antigen is known for it. No quality values exist for individual bases; no much larger clone is one base distant. This sample stems from a study of identifying expanded T cells in peripheral blood (dated by TCRdb to between 2018 and 2021). Notes on the research overall: Separate aliquots of the same genomic DNA pool were sequenced to produce technical replicates, and four replicates were compared in pairs. Paper-wide results and their limitations: Both the number of clones called differentially abundant and the false-positive rate were significantly reduced by the beta-binomial model across all healthy-donor time intervals. The binomial model flagged around 1.2 differentially abundant clones between technical replicates, compared with about 16 over roughly 2 weeks and 19 over around 4 weeks. It was expected by the authors that biological variance in healthy repertoires might increase further over much longer intervals, such as months to years. Variance in clone template counts between approximately 2-week samples significantly increased with total template count across all healthy donors.

TCRbeta CDR3 regions were profiled with the immunoSEQ Assay using bias-controlled multiplex PCR amplification of genomic DNA. The authors' pipeline ran thus. To quantify the absolute abundance of each unique TCRbeta CDR3 region, the sequences were collapsed and filtered. Two models were used to test differential abundance: a binomial model (Fisher-equivalent) and a beta-binomial model that adds time-dependent variance fitted from healthy donors. Clones with fewer than 5 combined templates were removed, and a clone was called differentially abundant if the clone's Benjamini-Hochberg FDR was below 0.01. Using the form v = (b*log(k)+a)^2, the beta-binomial variance was modeled as a function of the total template count across the two samples. The table comes from immuneACCESS by way of TCRdb, which keeps in-frame sequences with V and J called. Part of the clones is missing from these tables; in studies checked, under half for an unresolved V gene and the rest for unknown reasons. V, J and clone size were drawn from that table, and D and trimming were deduced from the DNA. The sample table lists about 58,000 clones, around nine tenths of them with a count of one. The ten largest clones add up to around 3.5% of the sample.

During the collection period, no infections or other immune events were recorded for the healthy donors. To calibrate time-dependent variance in a beta-binomial model of T-cell clone differential abundance, blood repertoires from healthy donors were used as a training cohort. The training cohort was composed of some ten healthy donors, 3 female and 7 male. Donor ages ranged from 29 to 64 years, with an average of roughly 46 years. Obtained from a commercial supplier, whole blood was collected from each healthy donor at three time points set about 2 weeks apart. For immunosequencing, genomic DNA was extracted from unsorted whole blood. Measured from the cysteine to the phenylalanine, the CDR3 is 15 residues long. The only DNA kept is the CDR3, 45 bases in frame from the first base. At the junction V is shortened by 7 bases and J by 6 bases; bases outside the gene matches: 10. From a lookup of the germline V gene, CDR1 and CDR2 are SNHLY and FYNNEI.

The V and J genes are TRBV2 and TRBJ2-1, and TRBD2 aligns with 9 junction nucleotides. The source material was blood. The sequence was obtained from a person aged 18 to 69 in good health. The CDR3 reads CASTPGLALRNEQFF. The DNA sequence is as follows: TGTGCCAGCACCCCTGGACTAGCGCTACGCAATGAGCAGTTCTTC.